The 27 T cell receptor beta chains reported below all come from one sample, sequenced in a study of shared clonotypes between healthy human individuals. Sequencing was performed with immunoSEQ multiplex PCR; in TCRdb, only in-frame clones are kept and a portion is missing. Among about 490,000 clones listed, about 84% were seen once. Sequencing used PBMCs. These receptors were taken from a woman aged 40 to 49 in good health. Some clones in this sample may be carry-over from other donors' samples.

The chain combines TRBV11-3 with TRBJ2-5, with 7 bases matching TRBD1. The CDR3 covers 13 residues. CDR1 is SGHNT, CDR2 YENEEA, per germline. V lost 5 bases and J lost 5; bases outside the gene matches: 5. The CDR3 region has the DNA TGTGCCAGCAGCCGTAGACAGGGCGAGACCCAGTACTTC. Protein product: CASSRRQGETQYF.

The gene calls are TRBV5-1 and TRBJ2-3; maybe TRBD2 (5 bases). V lost 3 bases and J 6 bases, leaving 14 bases between the germline ends. Germline V CDR1 and CDR2: SGHRS, YFSETQ. The CDR3 runs 14 residues. In DNA, the CDR3 is TGCGCCAGCAGCTCTGGAGGAAGTTCGGATACGCAGTATTTT. It specifies CASSSGGSSDTQYF.

This chain joins TRBV10-2 and TRBJ2-3; possibly TRBD2 for D (7 bases). The CDR3 loop spans 15 amino acids. Trimming took off 8 bases at V and 0 bases at J, with 15 bases between the two ends. Germline V gene data show CDR1 as WSHSY and CDR2 as SAAADI. This CDR3 is CASRGGAISTDTQYF. The CDR3 DNA is TGCGCCAGCCGAGGGGGGGCCATAAGCACAGATACGCAGTATTTT.

For this clone: The germline gene is not matched at one end of the junction; a read error may be the cause. In the same sample, other DNA sequences code for this CDR3. The CDR3 protein is CASSYTDYGQYF. DNA for the CDR3: TGTGCCAGCAGCTACACAGACTACGGGCAGTACTTC. J is TRBJ2-7 and V is TRBV2; tentative D call: TRBD2 (5 bases). Germline lookup yields CDR1 SNHLY and CDR2 FYNNEI. The CDR3 extends over 12 amino acids.

The chain links TRBV6-6 to TRBJ2-7; unclear D gene. V was shortened by 6 bases and J by 3 bases, with 3 bases between the two germline ends. CDR3 length equals 10 residues. Germline V CDR1 and CDR2: MNHNY, SVGAGI (reference sequence). CDR3 DNA sequence: TGTGCCAGCAGCAACTACGAGCAGTACTTC. Translated, it gives CASSNYEQYF.

This clone is a singleton in its sample. The DNA for the CDR3 is TGTGCCAGCAGCTCGCTCGGACTAGCGGGGTGGAATGAGCAGTTCTTC. Translated, it gives CASSSLGLAGWNEQFF. This chain links TRBV7-7 with TRBJ2-1, with 12 bases identical to TRBD2. V was pared by 4 bases and J by 7 bases, with 8 bases of the junction left unmatched. The CDR3 spans 16 residues. The germline CDR1 and CDR2 sequences are SSHAT and FNYEAQ (reference sequence).

The chain is built from TRBV7-9 and TRBJ1-2; 8 positions match TRBD1. Germline V gives CDR1 SEHNR, CDR2 FQNEAQ (reference sequence). Trimming cost V 5 bases and J 5 bases; bases outside gene matches: 10. The CDR3 is 15 residues long. The CDR3 coding sequence is TGTGCCAGCAGCCCTACAACCTGGACAGGGTATGGCTACACCTTC. It specifies CASSPTTWTGYGYTF. Full variable domain (missing parts from reference TRBV7-9 and TRBJ1-2): DTGVSQNPRHKITKRGQNVTFRCDPISEHNRLYWYRQTLGQGPEFLTYFQNEAQLEKSRLLSDRFSAERPKGSFSTLEIQRTEQGDSAMYLCASSPTTWTGYGYTFGSGTRLTVV.

The chain joins TRBV18 to TRBJ2-1, with 8 bases matching TRBD2. This CDR3 is 15 amino acids long. Germline lookup yields CDR1 KGHSH and CDR2 LQKENI. The ends lost 6 bases at V and 6 bases at J; junction bases unmatched: 10. In DNA form, the CDR3 reads TGTGCCAGCTCTCGAAGCGGGAGCGGGATCAATGAGCAGTTCTTC. Its protein product is CASSRSGSGINEQFF.

The chain joins TRBV6-1 to TRBJ1-2; D is uncertain. The V and J ends lost 7 bases and 4 bases respectively, with 4 bases between them. This CDR3 is built from 10 residues. The germline V gene has CDR1 MNHNS and CDR2 SASEGT. Here the CDR3 reads CASKGYGYTF. In DNA form, the CDR3 reads TGTGCCAGCAAAGGCTATGGCTACACCTTC.

This clone showed up just a few times. The V gene is TRBV18, the J gene TRBJ2-1; D may be TRBD1 or TRBD2 (5 bases each). CDR1 KGHSH and CDR2 LQKENI come from the germline V gene. V was pared by 3 bases and J by 8 bases, with 11 bases between. CDR3 length: 13 amino acids. CDR3 nucleotide sequence: TGTGCCAGCTCACCCGGGACCCTCGATGAGCAGTTCTTC. Its protein product is CASSPGTLDEQFF.

The CDR3 bases are TGTGCCAGCAGCACGTCATTGAACACTGAAGCTTTCTTT. This sequence encodes CASSTSLNTEAFF. J is TRBJ1-1 and V is TRBV7-2; D call uncertain. V was pared by 5 bases and J by 0 bases, with 7 bases between. CDR3 length equals 13 residues. Germline V CDR1 and CDR2: SGHTA, FQGNSA.

The chain carries TRBV5-4 and TRBJ2-7; a weak D match, TRBD2 (5 bases). The CDR3 length is 16 residues. Trimming took 0 bases from V and 2 from J, leaving 15 bases between them. Germline CDR1 and CDR2: SGHNT and YYREEE (reference sequence). Written as DNA, the CDR3 is TGTGCCAGCAGCTTGGGGGAGCCAAGTAGACCCTACGAGCAGTACTTC. It specifies CASSLGEPSRPYEQYF. Using reference TRBV5-4 and TRBJ2-7 for the parts outside the CDR3, the full variable domain is ETGVTQSPTHLIKTRGQQVTLRCSSQSGHNTVSWYQQALGQGPQFIFQYYREEENGRGNFPPRFSGLQFPNYSSELNVNALELDDSALYLCASSLGEPSRPYEQYFGPGTRLTVT.

The genes are TRBV6-5 and TRBJ2-6; D unclear. The V end was cut by 2 bases, the J end by 0 bases, with 5 bases between. The CDR3 is 15 residues long. The germline V gene has CDR1 MNHEY and CDR2 SVGAGI. CDR3 sequence reads: CASSYETSGANVLTF. The CDR3 bases are TGTGCCAGCAGTTACGAGACCTCTGGGGCCAACGTCCTGACTTTC.

The CDR3 reads CASRKGTPFGDEQFF. The CDR3 region has the DNA TGTGCCAGCAGGAAAGGGACCCCCTTCGGGGATGAGCAGTTCTTC. The chain links TRBV6-6 to TRBJ2-1; D possibly matches TRBD1 or TRBD2 (5 bases each). Germline-derived CDR1 and CDR2 are MNHNY and SVGAGI (reference sequence). Deletions cut 6 bases from V and 8 bases from J, with 20 bases between. The CDR3 loop spans 15 amino acids.

The J gene is TRBJ2-5, the V gene TRBV7-3; 8 bases match TRBD2. This CDR3 is built from 14 residues. Germline CDR1 and CDR2: SGHTA and FQGTGA. V dropped 5 bases and J dropped 5; count of bases not matched to a gene: 7. CDR3 bases: TGTGCCAGCAGCAAACAAGCGGGAGACGAGACCCAGTACTTC. Protein sequence: CASSKQAGDETQYF.

Concerning this clone itself: A far larger clone is one nucleotide away, so this likely arose from a read error. This chain links TRBV11-1 with TRBJ2-7; D not resolved. The V gene's germline CDR1 is SGHAT and CDR2 FQDESV (reference sequence). The CDR3 has 15 amino acids. The V end was cut by 5 bases, the J end by 0 bases, with 14 bases between. This CDR3 is CASSTARQSSYEQYF. CDR3 nucleotides: TGTGCCAGCAGCACCGCTAGGCAGAGCTCCTACGAGCAGTACTTC.

As for this clone: This likely stems from a read error, as it lies one base from a far larger clone. In the same sample, other DNA sequences code for this CDR3. The chain joins TRBV28 to TRBJ1-4, with D perhaps matching TRBD1 (6 bases). Trimming took 8 bases from V and 0 from J, leaving 22 bases between them. CDR3 length: 18 amino acids. CDR1 and CDR2 (germline): MDHEN, SYDVKM. CDR3: CASRRPDRFSATNEKLFF. In nucleotides, the CDR3 is TGTGCCAGCCGTAGACCTGACAGGTTCTCCGCAACTAATGAAAAACTGTTTTTT.

Of note for this clone: Only one base separates this from a far larger clonotype, so it likely reflects a read error. This rearrangement joins TRBV4-1 to TRBJ1-1; D gene unclear. This CDR3 has 16 amino acids. The germline V gene encodes CDR1 MGHRA and CDR2 YSYEKL. Trimming took off 4 bases at V and 2 bases at J, with 17 bases between the two ends. The CDR3 reads CASSPLGQVGNTEAFF. The CDR3, as DNA: TGCGCCAGCAGCCCCTTAGGGCAGGTAGGTAACACTGAAGCTTTCTTT.

The chain combines TRBV18 with TRBJ1-2; D is perhaps TRBD1 (6 bases). The CDR3 is made up of 16 amino acids. V lost 0 bases and J lost 4, with 15 bases in between. Germline V gene lookup returns CDR1 KGHSH and CDR2 LQKENI. The CDR3 nucleotides are TGTGCCAGCTCACCACCGGAAAGGGGACACCTCTATGGCTACACCTTC. Amino acid sequence: CASSPPERGHLYGYTF.

Comment on this clone: The likely explanation is a read error, given a far larger clone one base away. This same CDR3 is encoded by further DNA sequences in the sample. This chain uses TRBV28 with TRBJ2-5; 10 bases map to TRBD1. This CDR3 spans 15 amino acids. Germline CDR1 and CDR2: MDHEN and SYDVKM. CDR3 in DNA: TGTGCCAGCAGTCTCCGGGACAGGGGTGGAGAGACACAGTACTTC. Protein product: CASSLRDRGGETQYF.

Worth noting for this clone: A far larger clone is off by one base, so a read error is likely. V is TRBV25-1 and J is TRBJ1-2; 7 positions match TRBD1. V lost 3 bases and J lost 4; bases outside the gene matches: 11. Germline-derived CDR1 and CDR2 are MGHDK and SYGVNS. The CDR3 runs to 16 residues. DNA for the CDR3: TGTGCCAGCAGTGAGCTCGGGACAGTGGGTGCCTATGGCTACACCTTC. Its translation is CASSELGTVGAYGYTF.

A remark on this clone: This may stem from a read error, because a much larger clone lies one nucleotide away. The V call is TRBV5-4, the J call TRBJ2-1; D perhaps matches TRBD2 (8 bases). The germline V gene encodes CDR1 SGHNT and CDR2 YYREEE (reference sequence). This CDR3 spans 14 amino acids. The CDR3 DNA sequence: TGTGCCAGCAGGCAGGGACTAGGGGGCAATGAGCGGTTCTTC. As protein: CASRQGLGGNERFF.

A single count supports this clone. V is TRBV19 and J is TRBJ2-7; no reliable D call. Germline lookup yields CDR1 LNHDA and CDR2 SQIVND (reference sequence). This CDR3 is built from 13 residues. With 1 base removed from V and 3 bases from J, the gap between germline ends came to 7 bases. CDR3 in amino acids: CASSIGGIYEQYF. For the CDR3, the DNA is TGTGCCAGTAGTATAGGTGGCATCTACGAGCAGTACTTC.

With regard to this clone: A read error is the likely source, as a far larger clone sits one nucleotide away. In the same sample, other DNA sequences code for this CDR3. The V gene is TRBV18, the J gene TRBJ1-5, with 8 bases aligning to TRBD1. Germline lookup yields CDR1 KGHSH and CDR2 LQKENI. This CDR3 has 15 residues. CDR3 sequence reads: CASSPPGGRNQPQHF. CDR3 DNA: TGTGCCAGCTCGCCACCAGGGGGCCGAAATCAGCCCCAGCATTTT. Supplemented by reference TRBV18 and TRBJ1-5, the full variable domain reads NAGVMQNPRHLVRRRGQEARLRCSPMKGHSHVYWYRQLPEEGLKFMVYLQKENIIDESGMPKERFSAEFPKEGPSILRIQQVVRGDSAAYFCASSPPGGRNQPQHFGDGTRLSIL.

The rearrangement uses TRBV5-1 and TRBJ2-1; 11 nucleotides line up with TRBD2. J gave up 7 bases and V 1 base, and 4 bases lay outside the gene matches. The length of the CDR3 is 15 residues. Germline V CDR1 and CDR2: SGHRS, YFSETQ. This CDR3 reads CASSLTSGSWNEQFF. DNA for the CDR3: TGCGCCAGCAGCTTGACTAGCGGGAGTTGGAATGAGCAGTTCTTC. The full variable domain, rest sourced from reference TRBV5-1 and TRBJ2-1, is KAGVTQTPRYLIKTRGQQVTLSCSPISGHRSVSWYQQTPGQGLQFLFEYFSETQRNKGNFPGRFSGRQFSNSRSEMNVSTLELGDSALYLCASSLTSGSWNEQFFGPGTRLTVL.

The chain recombines TRBV5-6 with TRBJ2-1, with 7 bases that match TRBD2. J lost 2 bases, V lost 1 base, and 6 bases had no gene match. Germline V lookup: CDR1 SGHDT, CDR2 YYEEEE. CDR3 size: 16 residues. The CDR3 bases are TGTGCCAGCAGCTTGTACAGCGGGGCCCCCTACAATGAGCAGTTCTTC. Translation gives CASSLYSGAPYNEQFF. Based on the CDR3 plus reference TRBV5-6 and TRBJ2-1, the full variable domain is DAGVTQSPTHLIKTRGQQVTLRCSPKSGHDTVSWYQQALGQGPQFIFQYYEEEERQRGNFPDRFSGHQFPNYSSELNVNALLLGDSALYLCASSLYSGAPYNEQFFGPGTRLTVL.

This clone appeared a few times. The rearrangement uses TRBV18 and TRBJ1-5, with 7 bases that match TRBD1. V lost 5 bases, J lost 1 base, and 8 bases stayed unmatched. The CDR3 runs 16 residues. Germline CDR1 is KGHSH and CDR2 is LQKENI. The CDR3, as DNA: TGTGCCAGCTCAGTGGAGGGGGCCCCGAGCAATCAGCCCCAGCATTTT. This codes for CASSVEGAPSNQPQHF.